These T cell receptor beta chains were read from a single sample in a study of blood T cell repertoires in COVID-19. Clones were sequenced by immunoSEQ multiplex PCR, and TCRdb holds only the in-frame ones, with some missing. Of around 130,000 clones in the sample, about 88% are singletons; the top ten hold less than 2.5%. Sequenced material: PBMCs or T cells enriched from blood (not recorded which). Every receptor here comes from a woman aged 45 to 65 who had recovered from COVID-19. Each CDR3 is given with its conserved first and last residue. Each record gives: D gene, clone size, V gene, J gene, CDR3 protein, CDR3 DNA. D genes are given only for firm matches. A row's size may be missing; if present it is once, few, many or a size class.

TRBD1	NA	TRBV2	TRBJ2-3	CASSETWTGLSTDTQYF	TGTGCCAGCAGTGAAACCTGGACAGGGCTGAGCACAGATACGCAGTATTTT
NA	NA	TRBV5-6	TRBJ1-1	CASSLLQGGSEAFF	TGTGCCAGCAGCTTACTACAGGGTGGCTCTGAAGCTTTCTTT
TRBD1	NA	TRBV5-1	TRBJ2-1	CASSLAMVDRANEQFF	TGCGCCAGCAGCTTGGCCATGGTGGACAGGGCCAATGAGCAGTTCTTC
TRBD2	NA	TRBV7-9	TRBJ2-3	CASAESRGLGTDTQYF	TGTGCCAGCGCCGAGTCTAGGGGACTAGGCACAGATACGCAGTATTTT
TRBD1	once	TRBV10-2	TRBJ1-2	CASSVPGQGSDGYTF	TGCGCCAGCTCCGTCCCGGGACAGGGGAGCGATGGCTACACCTTC
TRBD1	NA	TRBV5-1	TRBJ1-6	CASNQGAAYNSPLHF	TGCGCCAGCAACCAGGGGGCCGCTTATAATTCACCCCTCCACTTT
NA	NA	TRBV5-8	TRBJ2-7	CASSWAGDHEQYF	TGTGCCAGCAGCTGGGCGGGCGATCACGAGCAGTACTTC
NA	NA	TRBV4-1	TRBJ2-2	CASSQWPGTGELFF	TGCGCCAGCAGCCAATGGCCGGGGACCGGGGAGCTGTTTTTT
NA	NA	TRBV19	TRBJ1-1	CASMGPLRERFDF	TGTGCCAGTATGGGCCCTCTCAGGGAACGATTTGATTTT
TRBD1	NA	TRBV27	TRBJ2-7	CASSSSGQTPTMQYF	TGTGCCAGCAGTTCATCGGGACAGACTCCTACGATGCAGTACTTC
NA	NA	TRBV30	TRBJ1-3	CAWEAGNSGNTIYF	TGTGCCTGGGAGGCGGGCAACTCTGGAAACACCATATATTTT
TRBD1	NA	TRBV5-1	TRBJ1-4	CASSFGTGLGEKLFF	TGCGCCAGCAGCTTCGGGACAGGTTTGGGTGAAAAACTGTTTTTT
NA	NA	TRBV27	TRBJ2-6	CASTKDSSGANVLTF	TGTGCCAGCACCAAGGACAGCTCTGGGGCCAACGTCCTGACTTTC
NA	NA	TRBV6-2/TRBV6-3	TRBJ1-4	CASSSGGAGEKLFF	TGTGCCAGCAGCTCCGGGGGGGCTGGCGAAAAACTGTTTTTT
NA	NA	TRBV9	TRBJ1-1	CASSPRTGTEAFF	TGTGCCAGCAGCCCTCGGACTGGAACTGAAGCTTTCTTT
NA	few	TRBV7-9	TRBJ2-7	CASTPGHSYEQYF	TGTGCCAGCACCCCGGGACACTCCTACGAGCAGTACTTC
NA	few	TRBV7-9	TRBJ1-2	CASSLVFGGGQSNYGYTF	TGTGCCAGCAGCTTAGTTTTTGGCGGTGGTCAGTCGAACTATGGCTACACCTTC
NA	NA	TRBV7-2	TRBJ2-5	CASSLSRAGETQYF	TGTGCCAGCAGCTTATCGCGGGCTGGGGAGACCCAGTACTTC
NA	NA	TRBV11-3	TRBJ1-1	CASRDRLNTEAFF	TGTGCCAGCAGAGACAGGCTGAACACTGAAGCTTTCTTT
TRBD1	NA	TRBV10-3	TRBJ1-2	CAIKGTGEGGYTF	TGTGCCATCAAAGGGACAGGGGAAGGGGGCTACACCTTC
TRBD1	NA	TRBV27	TRBJ2-2	CASSRGQGANTGELFF	TGTGCCAGCAGTCGCGGACAGGGTGCGAACACCGGGGAGCTGTTTTTT
TRBD1	NA	TRBV3-1/TRBV3-2	TRBJ2-7	CATKQGALSDEQYF	TGTGCCACAAAGCAGGGGGCGCTTTCCGACGAGCAGTACTTC
NA	NA	TRBV29-1	TRBJ1-1	CSVIQGWGTEAFF	TGCAGCGTCATACAGGGATGGGGCACTGAAGCTTTCTTT
TRBD2	NA	TRBV7-8	TRBJ2-5	CASSLGGLAGQETQYF	TGTGCCAGCAGCTTAGGGGGACTAGCGGGACAAGAGACCCAGTACTTC
NA	NA	TRBV7-2	TRBJ1-6	CASSLESGRTRNSPLHF	TGTGCCAGCAGCTTAGAGTCAGGGAGGACTCGTAATTCACCCCTCCACTTT
NA	NA	TRBV13	TRBJ2-1	CASRGADSSYNEQFF	TGTGCCAGCCGGGGGGCGGACAGCTCCTACAATGAGCAGTTCTTC
NA	NA	TRBV6-1	TRBJ2-7	CASSDSPRQPREQYF	TGTGCCAGCAGTGATTCCCCCAGACAGCCTCGCGAGCAGTACTTC
TRBD2	NA	TRBV6-1	TRBJ2-7	CASSDAGGGSYEQYF	TGTGCCAGCAGTGATGCGGGGGGAGGGTCCTACGAGCAGTACTTC
TRBD1	few	TRBV19	TRBJ2-7	CASSMRTGEYEQYF	TGTGCCAGTAGTATGCGGACAGGGGAATACGAGCAGTACTTC
NA	NA	TRBV30	TRBJ1-4	CAWSRPGTPPREKLFF	TGTGCCTGGAGTAGGCCCGGGACTCCCCCGCGGGAAAAACTGTTTTTT
TRBD1	NA	TRBV27	TRBJ1-2	CASSLNRGTYGYTF	TGTGCCAGCAGTTTAAACAGGGGGACCTATGGCTACACCTTC
TRBD1	NA	TRBV5-1	TRBJ2-3	CASSYDDRGPRDTQYF	TGCGCCAGCAGCTACGACGACAGGGGGCCACGAGATACGCAGTATTTT
TRBD2	NA	TRBV15	TRBJ2-3	CATSARNLAGGPPDTQYF	TGTGCCACCAGCGCAAGGAATCTAGCGGGGGGGCCACCAGATACGCAGTATTTT
TRBD1	NA	TRBV19	TRBJ1-1	CASSYQGQAMNTEAFF	TGTGCCAGTAGTTATCAAGGACAGGCGATGAACACTGAAGCTTTCTTT
TRBD2	NA	TRBV11-2	TRBJ2-1	CASSLGLAGGVEQFF	TGTGCCAGCAGCTTAGGGCTAGCGGGGGGGGTTGAGCAGTTCTTC
NA	NA	TRBV4-1	TRBJ1-2	CASSQDVLYNYGYTF	TGCGCCAGCAGCCAAGATGTTCTATACAACTATGGCTACACCTTC
TRBD1	NA	TRBV3-1/TRBV3-2	TRBJ2-5	CASSQDWGQGQTQYF	TGTGCCAGCAGCCAAGATTGGGGACAGGGGCAGACCCAGTACTTC
TRBD1	NA	TRBV3-1/TRBV3-2	TRBJ1-2	CASSQPYWWDRWTSSAGYTF	TGTGCCAGCAGCCAACCCTATTGGTGGGACAGGTGGACTTCTTCGGCTGGCTACACCTTC
NA	NA	TRBV6-1	TRBJ1-1	CASSEASGGGTEAFF	TGTGCCAGCAGTGAAGCGTCGGGGGGAGGGACTGAAGCTTTCTTT
NA	NA	TRBV24-1	TRBJ1-1	CATSADRETAFF	TGTGCCACCAGTGCCGACCGGGAAACAGCTTTCTTT
NA	NA	TRBV3-1/TRBV3-2	TRBJ1-3	CASSPVVSSGNTIYF	TGTGCCAGCAGCCCCGTCGTCTCCTCTGGAAACACCATATATTTT
NA	NA	TRBV27	TRBJ2-3	CASSPRNTDTQYF	TGTGCCAGCAGTCCGAGGAACACAGATACGCAGTATTTT
TRBD1	NA	TRBV3-1/TRBV3-2	TRBJ1-1	CASSQGTGYTEAFF	TGTGCCAGCAGCCAAGGGACAGGGTACACTGAAGCTTTCTTT
NA	NA	TRBV10-2	TRBJ2-7	CASSLGLSSYEQYF	TGCGCCAGCAGTCTCGGGTTGTCCTCCTACGAGCAGTACTTC
NA	few	TRBV3-1/TRBV3-2	TRBJ1-3	CASSQRARSTIYF	TGTGCCAGCAGCCAGCGCGCCCGGTCCACCATATATTTT